These 5 T cell receptor delta chains were all obtained from the same sample, sequenced in a study of gamma-delta T cells after stem cell transplantation. TCRdb re-called the RT-PCR reads using CATT. The sample lists over a thousand delta-chain clones; roughly 3% were seen once. What was sequenced was gamma-delta T cells. All receptors come from a human donor. It is not recorded whose cells these are; they may come from a transplant donor.

This clone was detected a few times. Since a far larger clone is one base different, this is likely a read error. This sample includes further DNA sequences coding for the same CDR3. The CDR3 region is CACDTLLGDTRDTDKLIF. The CDR3 DNA sequence: TGTGCCTGTGACACGTTACTGGGGGATACAAGGGACACTGATAAACTCATCTTT. The rearrangement joins TRDV2 to TRDJ1; TRDD3 aligns across 12 bases. CDR3 size: 18 residues. Germline-derived CDR1 and CDR2 are GEAIGNYY and EKD.

This clone is large (0.1 to 1%) by share. Other DNA sequences in this sample translate to the same CDR3. In nucleotides, the CDR3 is TGTGCCTGTGACACCGCCTGGGGGGGGAGTACCGATAAACTCATCTTT. It is translated as CACDTAWGGSTDKLIF. The chain joins TRDV2 to TRDJ1; TRDD3 aligns across 7 bases. Per germline, CDR1 GEAIGNYY and CDR2 EKD. J gave up 2 bases and V 0 bases, and 8 bases lay outside the gene matches. The CDR3 extends over 16 amino acids.

In its sample, this clone is medium-sized (0.01 to 0.1%). The gene calls are TRDV2 and TRDJ1, with 12 bases that match TRDD3. Germline V gene lookup returns CDR1 GEAIGNYY and CDR2 EKD. Germline trimming cut 3 bases from V and 0 bases from J; bases unmatched to any gene: 34. There are 26 residues in the CDR3. The CDR3 reads CACDPVLGDTRENSLQVEVYTDKLIF. For the CDR3, the DNA is TGTGCCTGTGACCCCGTCCTGGGGGATACGCGAGAAAATTCCCTACAAGTAGAAGTATACACCGATAAACTCATCTTT.

This clone is large. The same CDR3 is also encoded by other DNA sequences in this sample. The chain couples TRDV2 to TRDJ1; D gene uncertain. This CDR3 has 15 residues. The V end was cut by 3 bases, the J end by 0 bases, with 13 bases between. Germline CDR1 GEAIGNYY, CDR2 EKD. The CDR3 loop is CACDLIGGYTDKLIF. Here the CDR3 DNA reads TGTGCCTGTGACCTGATTGGTGGGTACACCGATAAACTCATCTTT.

Of note for this clone: One base separates it from a far larger clone, so it is likely a read error. The sample carries other DNA sequences with the same CDR3. This chain uses TRDV2 with TRDJ1; TRDD3 is a possible D gene (6 bases). CDR3 size: 19 residues. V was shortened by 0 bases and J by 5 bases, with 27 bases between the two germline ends. The germline CDR1 and CDR2 sequences are GEAIGNYY and EKD. CDR3 sequence reads: CACDTVFGGGRGNRDKLIF. DNA for the CDR3: TGTGCCTGTGACACCGTTTTTGGGGGCGGACGGGGGAACCGGGATAAACTCATCTTT.